The clone carrying this TCR beta chain was seen only once. The data stem from a study of lymphopenia after photon versus proton radiotherapy. The repertoire was sequenced with immunoSEQ multiplex PCR; TCRdb's copy has only in-frame clones and lacks some. This sample has roughly 150,000 clones, with approximately 91% found just once. CDR1 and CDR2 from the germline V gene are SGHAT and FQNNGV. Trimming removed 1 base from V and 14 bases from J, with 14 bases in between. The CDR3 loop spans 12 amino acids. This TCR was recovered from a man between 45 and 60 years old with gastric cancer. This specimen consisted of peripheral blood, obtained from a patient treated with photon-based radiotherapy. This sequence joins TRBV11-2 and TRBJ1-2; D is undetermined. Written as DNA, the CDR3 is TGTGCCAGCAGCTTAGGCCGGGGTGGTGGTACCTTC. Translation: CASSLGRGGGTF. Drawing the rest from reference TRBV11-2 and TRBJ1-2, the complete variable domain is EAGVAQSPRYKIIEKRQSVAFWCNPISGHATLYWYQQILGQGPKLLIQFQNNGVVDDSQLPKDRFSAERLKGVDSTLKIQPAKLEDSAVYLCASSLGRGGGTFGSGTRLTVV.